This is a list of T cell receptor beta chains from one sample in a study of CD4+ T cells in melanoma. Generated by immunoSEQ multiplex PCR, the TCRdb table keeps only in-frame clones and is missing some. The profile shows fewer than 150,000 clones, around 90% of them singletons. The source is a human donor with melanoma. CDR3s include the opening cysteine and the closing phenylalanine or tryptophan. D genes are given only for firm matches. The listing skips clone size in some rows; elsewhere it reads once, few, many or a size class.

v_call	j_call	clone_size	d_call	cdr3_length	cdr3_aa	cdr3_nt
TRBV27	TRBJ2-1	-	TRBD1	13	CATRTGAYNEQFF	TGTGCCACCCGGACAGGCGCCTACAATGAGCAGTTCTTC
TRBV7-2	TRBJ2-7	-	-	13	CASSIRKSYEQYF	TGTGCCAGCAGCATTCGCAAGTCCTACGAGCAGTACTTC
TRBV5-1	TRBJ1-2	-	TRBD1	16	CASSFLAGTGGVGYTF	TGCGCCAGCAGCTTTTTAGCCGGGACAGGGGGCGTCGGCTACACCTTC
TRBV7-6	TRBJ2-1	-	-	11	CASSLAHEQFF	TGTGCCAGCAGCTTGGCCCATGAGCAGTTCTTC
TRBV13	TRBJ2-7	few	-	19	CASSLGLGRATGWKNEQYF	TGTGCCAGCAGCTTAGGCCTGGGGAGGGCCACAGGGTGGAAGAACGAGCAGTACTTC
TRBV30	TRBJ1-5	-	-	13	CAWRAGMNQPQHF	TGTGCCTGGAGGGCAGGTATGAATCAGCCCCAGCATTTT
TRBV28	TRBJ1-1	-	-	13	CASSKRGQGEAFF	TGTGCCAGCAGCAAACGAGGGCAGGGCGAAGCTTTCTTT
TRBV2	TRBJ2-7	-	-	14	CASKRRGLDYEQYF	TGTGCCAGCAAGCGAAGGGGTCTCGACTACGAGCAGTACTTC
TRBV11-1	TRBJ1-6	-	TRBD1	14	CASSFGTVNSPLHF	TGTGCCAGCAGCTTCGGGACAGTTAATTCACCCCTCCACTTT
TRBV5-4	TRBJ1-1	-	-	16	CASSRGKGSMNTEAFF	TGTGCCAGCAGCCGCGGGAAAGGGTCAATGAACACTGAAGCTTTCTTT
TRBV4-1	TRBJ1-2	-	TRBD1	16	CASSQDQTGANYGYTF	TGCGCCAGCAGCCAAGATCAAACAGGGGCTAACTATGGCTACACCTTC
TRBV14	TRBJ2-2	-	-	14	CASSLYPNTGELFF	TGTGCCAGCAGCCTTTACCCGAACACCGGGGAGCTGTTTTTT
TRBV7-9	TRBJ1-1	-	TRBD1	16	CASSSQGGFRTTEAFF	TGTGCCAGCAGTTCACAGGGGGGGTTTCGGACCACTGAAGCTTTCTTT
TRBV28	TRBJ2-3	-	-	13	CASSSSGADTQYF	TGTGCCAGCAGTTCTAGTGGCGCAGATACGCAGTATTTT
TRBV4-1	TRBJ1-1	-	TRBD1	18	CASSQLAGRTGGDSGAFF	TGCGCCAGCAGCCAACTCGCCGGAAGGACAGGGGGCGATTCTGGAGCTTTCTTT
TRBV5-5	TRBJ2-1	-	-	17	CASTLTGFATSQGEQFF	TGTGCCAGCACCCTAACAGGGTTTGCTACCTCACAGGGTGAGCAGTTCTTC
TRBV20-1	TRBJ2-2	-	-	11	CSARNTGELFF	TGCAGTGCTAGAAACACCGGGGAGCTGTTTTTT
TRBV18	TRBJ2-7	-	TRBD1	14	CASSPPRQGYEQYF	TGTGCCAGCTCACCACCGCGACAGGGATACGAGCAGTACTTC
TRBV18	TRBJ1-1	-	-	13	CASSPRGDFEAFF	TGTGCCAGCTCACCCCGGGGGGACTTTGAAGCTTTCTTT
TRBV5-5	TRBJ1-5	once	TRBD1	14	CASSYGDRGRPQHF	TGTGCCAGCAGCTACGGGGACAGGGGTCGGCCCCAGCATTTT
TRBV6-5	TRBJ1-1	-	-	15	CASSRSHLSGTEAFF	TGTGCCAGCAGTCGCAGTCATCTAAGTGGCACTGAAGCTTTCTTT
TRBV6-6	TRBJ2-6	-	-	13	CASQKSGANVLTF	TGTGCCAGCCAGAAGTCTGGGGCCAACGTCCTGACTTTC
TRBV9	TRBJ2-5	-	TRBD2	16	CASSVGWRGGQKTQYF	TGTGCCAGCAGCGTCGGTTGGCGGGGGGGCCAAAAGACCCAGTACTTC
TRBV9	TRBJ1-3	-	-	16	CASSVSLGQSGNTIYF	TGTGCCAGCAGCGTATCCCTGGGCCAATCTGGAAACACCATATATTTT
TRBV10-3	TRBJ1-2	-	TRBD1	14	CATMTGANHYGYTF	TGTGCCACCATGACAGGGGCGAATCACTATGGCTACACCTTC
TRBV7-9	TRBJ1-4	-	-	14	CASSSPKWDEKLFF	TGTGCCAGCAGCTCCCCGAAGTGGGATGAAAAACTGTTTTTT
TRBV15	TRBJ2-7	once	TRBD2	14	CATSRVGVAGGQYF	TGTGCCACCAGCAGAGTTGGGGTAGCGGGAGGGCAGTACTTC
TRBV7-6	TRBJ2-5	-	-	13	CASSLGRAETQYF	TGTGCCAGCAGCTTAGGCAGGGCGGAGACCCAGTACTTC
TRBV12-5	TRBJ2-4	-	-	16	CASGLGRSVGQNIQYF	TGTGCTAGTGGTTTGGGCCGATCGGTCGGCCAAAACATTCAGTACTTC
TRBV25-1	TRBJ2-2	-	-	11	CASRRDGELFF	TGTGCCAGCAGACGAGACGGGGAGCTGTTTTTT
TRBV6-5	TRBJ2-4	once	TRBD1	14	CASRRTGDVNIQYF	TGTGCCAGCAGGCGGACAGGGGATGTGAACATTCAGTACTTC
TRBV6-5	TRBJ2-3	-	-	13	CASSSLLLDTQYF	TGTGCCAGCAGTTCCTTATTATTAGATACGCAGTATTTT
TRBV6-1	TRBJ1-2	-	TRBD1	15	CASRGVPGQAYGYTF	TGTGCCAGCAGGGGGGTTCCGGGACAGGCCTATGGCTACACCTTC
TRBV5-4	TRBJ1-2	few	-	15	CASSLLVRANYGYTF	TGTGCCAGCAGCTTGTTAGTCAGGGCGAACTATGGCTACACCTTC
TRBV2	TRBJ2-4	-	-	16	CASSGGTTGPGAIQYF	TGTGCCAGCAGTGGAGGGACAACCGGACCGGGGGCCATTCAGTACTTC
TRBV19	TRBJ1-5	-	-	15	CASSTGSGGNQPQHF	TGTGCCAGTAGTACAGGATCTGGTGGGAATCAGCCCCAGCATTTT
TRBV6-5	TRBJ2-1	-	TRBD1	15	CASSYRGQGHTEQFF	TGTGCCAGCAGTTACCGGGGACAGGGGCATACTGAGCAGTTCTTC
TRBV6-1	TRBJ1-5	-	TRBD1	16	CASSGTGAFGGQPQHF	TGTGCCAGCAGTGGGACAGGGGCGTTCGGCGGTCAGCCCCAGCATTTT
TRBV5-1	TRBJ2-1	-	-	15	CASSLVNSAYNEQFF	TGCGCCAGCAGCTTGGTTAATTCAGCCTACAATGAGCAGTTCTTC
TRBV9	TRBJ2-3	-	-	12	CASSLHEDTQYF	TGTGCCAGCAGCCTACACGAGGATACGCAGTATTTT
TRBV11-2	TRBJ2-7	-	-	14	CASSLGWGDWEQYF	TGTGCCAGCAGCTTAGGATGGGGGGATTGGGAGCAGTACTTC